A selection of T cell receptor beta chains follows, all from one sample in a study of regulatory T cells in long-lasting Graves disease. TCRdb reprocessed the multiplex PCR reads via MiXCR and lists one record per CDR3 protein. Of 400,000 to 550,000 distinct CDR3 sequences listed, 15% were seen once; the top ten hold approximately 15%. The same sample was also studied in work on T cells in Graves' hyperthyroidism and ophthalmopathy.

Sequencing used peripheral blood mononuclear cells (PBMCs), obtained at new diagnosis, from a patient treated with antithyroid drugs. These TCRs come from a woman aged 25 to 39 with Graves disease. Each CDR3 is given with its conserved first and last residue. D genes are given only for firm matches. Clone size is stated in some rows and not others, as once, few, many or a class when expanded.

DNA: TGTGCCAGCAGCGCCGGACTAGCGGGAGGCTCTGGGGCCAACGTCCTGACTTTC
CDR3: CASSAGLAGGSGANVLTF
length: 18
V: TRBV9
size: few
D: TRBD2
J: TRBJ2-6

DNA: TGTGCCAGCAGCCAACGAGGGGGGATTGGCGAAAAACTGTTTTTT
CDR3: CASSQRGGIGEKLFF
length: 15
V: TRBV3-1
size: -
D: -
J: TRBJ1-4

DNA: TGTGCCGGCAGGTCCGCCACCGGTGAGCAGTTCTTC
CDR3: CAGRSATGEQFF
length: 12
V: TRBV5-4
size: -
D: -
J: TRBJ2-1

DNA: TGCGCCAGCAGCCCAACATGGGTGGAAGTTACCTACGAGCAGTACTTC
CDR3: CASSPTWVEVTYEQYF
length: 16
V: TRBV5-1
size: many
D: -
J: TRBJ2-7

DNA: TGTGCCAGCTCACGGGAGGGGTACAATGAGCAGTTCTTC
CDR3: CASSREGYNEQFF
length: 13
V: TRBV18
size: -
D: TRBD2
J: TRBJ2-1

DNA: TGTGCCAGCAGTTTTGAGGGGGCGGGACTTCTAAGAGCTTTCTTT
CDR3: CASSFEGAGLLRAFF
length: 15
V: TRBV28
size: many
D: TRBD1
J: TRBJ1-1

DNA: TGCAGCGTTGTTCTAGCGGGAGGGCCGGGTGAGCAGTTCTTC
CDR3: CSVVLAGGPGEQFF
length: 14
V: TRBV29-1
size: many
D: TRBD2
J: TRBJ2-1

DNA: TGTGCCAGCAGTATCGGGGACGGCTCCTACGAGCAGTACTTC
CDR3: CASSIGDGSYEQYF
length: 14
V: TRBV12-3/TRBV12-4
size: many
D: -
J: TRBJ2-7

DNA: TGTGCCAGCAGCGTAGTGGGCGGGAGTAGTAATGAGCAGTTCTTC
CDR3: CASSVVGGSSNEQFF
length: 15
V: TRBV5-1
size: -
D: TRBD2
J: TRBJ2-1

DNA: TGTGCCAGCAGCGTGACAGTCTACGAGCAGTACTTC
CDR3: CASSVTVYEQYF
length: 12
V: TRBV12-3/TRBV12-4
size: many
D: -
J: TRBJ2-7

DNA: TGTGCCAGCAGTTACCTAGCGGTAAAGGTAAATGAGCAGTTCTTC
CDR3: CASSYLAVKVNEQFF
length: 15
V: TRBV6-5
size: many
D: TRBD2
J: TRBJ2-1

DNA: TGTGCCAGCAGTTACTTAGATACGCAGTATTTT
CDR3: CASSYLDTQYF
length: 11
V: TRBV6-2/TRBV6-3
size: few
D: -
J: TRBJ2-3

DNA: TGTGCCAGCAGCTTATGGATCAATGAGCAGTTCTTC
CDR3: CASSLWINEQFF
length: 12
V: TRBV7-2
size: many
D: -
J: TRBJ2-1

DNA: TGTGCCAGCAGTCCAGGACAGGGGGCGCGCTACGAGCAGTACTTC
CDR3: CASSPGQGARYEQYF
length: 15
V: TRBV27
size: -
D: TRBD1
J: TRBJ2-7

DNA: TGTACCAGCAGCCATTGGATAGCGGGACACACAGATACGCAGTATTTT
CDR3: CTSSHWIAGHTDTQYF
length: 16
V: TRBV12-3/TRBV12-4
size: few
D: TRBD2
J: TRBJ2-3

DNA: TGCAGCGTCGGGACTAGCGGGAGCCACGAGCAGTACTTC
CDR3: CSVGTSGSHEQYF
length: 13
V: TRBV29-1
size: many
D: TRBD2
J: TRBJ2-7

DNA: TGTGCCAGCAGCGTAGGGACAGGGGAGAGCTATGGCTACACCTTC
CDR3: CASSVGTGESYGYTF
length: 15
V: TRBV9
size: many
D: TRBD1
J: TRBJ1-2

DNA: TGTGCCAGCAGTTACAGCCGGACAGGGGGCGCCGACTATGGCTACACCTTC
CDR3: CASSYSRTGGADYGYTF
length: 17
V: TRBV6-5
size: many
D: TRBD1
J: TRBJ1-2

DNA: TGTGCCAGCAGCGTCGGACTAGCGGGAGGGCCCTACAATGAGCAGTTCTTC
CDR3: CASSVGLAGGPYNEQFF
length: 17
V: TRBV11-2
size: many
D: TRBD2
J: TRBJ2-1

DNA: TGTGCCAGCAGCCCCGGGACGGTGATAGCTTTCTTT
CDR3: CASSPGTVIAFF
length: 12
V: TRBV7-2
size: many
D: -
J: TRBJ1-1

DNA: TGTGCCAGCTCATCAGCTAAGATTAACAGGCAATCGAACACTGAAGCTTTCTTT
CDR3: CASSSAKINRQSNTEAFF
length: 18
V: TRBV18
size: many
D: -
J: TRBJ1-1

DNA: TGTGCCAGCAGCCAAGAAAGAGAGCAGTTCTTC
CDR3: CASSQEREQFF
length: 11
V: TRBV4-2
size: few
D: -
J: TRBJ2-1

DNA: TGTGCCAGTTACCTTACACAGAACACTGAAGCTTTCTTT
CDR3: CASYLTQNTEAFF
length: 13
V: TRBV6-1
size: -
D: -
J: TRBJ1-1

DNA: TGTGCCAGCAGTGGTTACAATGAGCAGTTCTTC
CDR3: CASSGYNEQFF
length: 11
V: TRBV2
size: many
D: -
J: TRBJ2-1

DNA: TGTGCCAGCAGTCCCGAGGGACAGAGGTACGAGCAGTACTTC
CDR3: CASSPEGQRYEQYF
length: 14
V: TRBV12-3/TRBV12-4
size: many
D: TRBD1
J: TRBJ2-7

DNA: TGTGCCAGCAGTTTCCCCGGACTAGCGGGGAGATACAATGAGCAGTTCTTC
CDR3: CASSFPGLAGRYNEQFF
length: 17
V: TRBV27
size: many
D: TRBD2
J: TRBJ2-1